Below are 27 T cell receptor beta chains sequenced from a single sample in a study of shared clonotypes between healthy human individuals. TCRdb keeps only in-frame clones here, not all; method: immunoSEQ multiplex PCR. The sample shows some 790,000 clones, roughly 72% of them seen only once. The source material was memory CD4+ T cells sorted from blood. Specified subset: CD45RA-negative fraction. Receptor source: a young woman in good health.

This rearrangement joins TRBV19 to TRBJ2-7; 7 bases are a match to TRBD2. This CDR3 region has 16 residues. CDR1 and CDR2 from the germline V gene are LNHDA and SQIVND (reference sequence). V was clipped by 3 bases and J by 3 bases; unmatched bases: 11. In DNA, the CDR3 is TGTGCCAGTAGTATTTGGGGGACTAAGTCGGTCTACGAGCAGTACTTC. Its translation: CASSIWGTKSVYEQYF.

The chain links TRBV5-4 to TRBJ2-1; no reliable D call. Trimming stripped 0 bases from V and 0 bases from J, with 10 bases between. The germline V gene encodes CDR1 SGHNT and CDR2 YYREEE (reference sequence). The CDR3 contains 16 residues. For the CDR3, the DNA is TGTGCCAGCAGCTTGGGGGGTGCGAGCTCCTACAATGAGCAGTTCTTC. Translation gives CASSLGGASSYNEQFF.

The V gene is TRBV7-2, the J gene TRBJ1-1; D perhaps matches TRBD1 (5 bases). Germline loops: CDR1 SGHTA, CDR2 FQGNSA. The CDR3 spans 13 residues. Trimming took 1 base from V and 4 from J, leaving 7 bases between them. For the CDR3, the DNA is TGTGCCAGCAGCTTAGTAGGGACCACTGAAGCTTTCTTT. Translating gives CASSLVGTTEAFF.

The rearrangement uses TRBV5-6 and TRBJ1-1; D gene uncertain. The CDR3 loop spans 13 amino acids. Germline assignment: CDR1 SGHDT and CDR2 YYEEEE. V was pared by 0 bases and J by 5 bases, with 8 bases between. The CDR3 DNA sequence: TGTGCCAGCAGCTTGGGCCGGGATACTGAAGCTTTCTTT. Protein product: CASSLGRDTEAFF. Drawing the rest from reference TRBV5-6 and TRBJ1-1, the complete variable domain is DAGVTQSPTHLIKTRGQQVTLRCSPKSGHDTVSWYQQALGQGPQFIFQYYEEEERQRGNFPDRFSGHQFPNYSSELNVNALLLGDSALYLCASSLGRDTEAFFGQGTRLTVV.

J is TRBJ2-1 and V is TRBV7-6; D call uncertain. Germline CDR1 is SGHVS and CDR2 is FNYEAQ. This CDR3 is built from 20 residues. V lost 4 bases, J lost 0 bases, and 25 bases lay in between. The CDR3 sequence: CASSSTPTYPGLSSYNEQFF. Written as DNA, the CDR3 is TGTGCCAGCAGCTCCACCCCTACCTACCCGGGCCTCAGCTCCTACAATGAGCAGTTCTTC.

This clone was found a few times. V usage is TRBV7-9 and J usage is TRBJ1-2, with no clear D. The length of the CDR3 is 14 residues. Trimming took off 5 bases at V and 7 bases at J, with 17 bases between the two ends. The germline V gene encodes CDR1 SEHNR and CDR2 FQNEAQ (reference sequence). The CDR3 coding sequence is TGTGCCAGCAGCATGGACCGCACGTCGGGTGGCTACACCTTC. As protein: CASSMDRTSGGYTF. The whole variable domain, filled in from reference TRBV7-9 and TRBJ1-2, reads DTGVSQNPRHKITKRGQNVTFRCDPISEHNRLYWYRQTLGQGPEFLTYFQNEAQLEKSRLLSDRFSAERPKGSFSTLEIQRTEQGDSAMYLCASSMDRTSGGYTFGSGTRLTVV.

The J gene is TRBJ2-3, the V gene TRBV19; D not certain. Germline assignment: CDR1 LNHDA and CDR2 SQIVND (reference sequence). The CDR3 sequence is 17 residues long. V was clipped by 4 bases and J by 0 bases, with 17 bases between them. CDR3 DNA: TGTGCCAGTAGTACACCGTTCGGGTCGGCTAGCACAGATACGCAGTATTTT. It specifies CASSTPFGSASTDTQYF.

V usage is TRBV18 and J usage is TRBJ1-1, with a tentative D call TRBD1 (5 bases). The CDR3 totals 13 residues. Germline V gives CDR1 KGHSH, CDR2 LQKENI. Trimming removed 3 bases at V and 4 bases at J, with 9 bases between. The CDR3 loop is CASSPVGGTEAFF. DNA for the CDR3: TGTGCCAGCTCACCTGTTGGGGGCACTGAAGCTTTCTTT.

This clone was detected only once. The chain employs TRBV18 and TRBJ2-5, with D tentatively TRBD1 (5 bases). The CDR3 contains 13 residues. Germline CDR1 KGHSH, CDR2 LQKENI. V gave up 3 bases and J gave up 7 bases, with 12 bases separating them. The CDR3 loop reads CASSPNQGGTQYF. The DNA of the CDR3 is TGTGCCAGCTCACCGAACCAGGGTGGGACCCAGTACTTC. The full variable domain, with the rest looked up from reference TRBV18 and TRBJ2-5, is NAGVMQNPRHLVRRRGQEARLRCSPMKGHSHVYWYRQLPEEGLKFMVYLQKENIIDESGMPKERFSAEFPKEGPSILRIQQVVRGDSAAYFCASSPNQGGTQYFGPGTRLLVL.

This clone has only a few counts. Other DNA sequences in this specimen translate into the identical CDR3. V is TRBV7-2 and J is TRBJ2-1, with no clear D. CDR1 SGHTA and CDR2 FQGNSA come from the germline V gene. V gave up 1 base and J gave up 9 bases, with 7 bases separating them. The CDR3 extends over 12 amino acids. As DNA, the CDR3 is TGTGCCAGCAGCTTAGACTGGAGTGAGCAGTTCTTC. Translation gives CASSLDWSEQFF. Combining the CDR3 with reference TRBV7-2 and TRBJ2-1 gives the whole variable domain GAGVSQSPSNKVTEKGKDVELRCDPISGHTALYWYRQSLGQGLEFLIYFQGNSAPDKSGLPSDRFSAERTGGSVSTLTIQRTQQEDSAVYLCASSLDWSEQFFGPGTRLTVL.

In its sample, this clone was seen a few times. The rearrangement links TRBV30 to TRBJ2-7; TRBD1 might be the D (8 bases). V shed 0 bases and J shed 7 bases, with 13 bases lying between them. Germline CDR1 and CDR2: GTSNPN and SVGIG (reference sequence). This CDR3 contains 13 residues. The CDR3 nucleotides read TGTGCCTGGAGTGTAACAGGGGGGGTTGAGCAGTACTTC. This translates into CAWSVTGGVEQYF.

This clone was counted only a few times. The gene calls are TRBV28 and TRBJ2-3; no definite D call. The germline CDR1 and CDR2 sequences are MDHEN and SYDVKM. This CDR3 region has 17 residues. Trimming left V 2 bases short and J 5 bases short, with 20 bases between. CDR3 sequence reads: CASSLIQMPTLRDTQYF. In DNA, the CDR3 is TGTGCCAGCAGTTTAATCCAGATGCCCACCCTCAGAGATACGCAGTATTTT.

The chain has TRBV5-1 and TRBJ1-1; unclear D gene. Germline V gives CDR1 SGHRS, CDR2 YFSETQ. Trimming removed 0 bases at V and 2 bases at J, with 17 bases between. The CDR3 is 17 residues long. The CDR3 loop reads CASSLAGSRERNTEAFF. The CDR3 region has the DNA TGCGCCAGCAGCTTGGCCGGTAGTAGGGAGCGTAACACTGAAGCTTTCTTT.

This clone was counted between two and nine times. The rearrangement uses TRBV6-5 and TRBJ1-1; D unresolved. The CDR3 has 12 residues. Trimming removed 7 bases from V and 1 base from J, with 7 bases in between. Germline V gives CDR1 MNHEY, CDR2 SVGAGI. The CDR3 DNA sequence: TGTGCCAGCAATGGGGAGAACACTGAAGCTTTCTTT. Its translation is CASNGENTEAFF.

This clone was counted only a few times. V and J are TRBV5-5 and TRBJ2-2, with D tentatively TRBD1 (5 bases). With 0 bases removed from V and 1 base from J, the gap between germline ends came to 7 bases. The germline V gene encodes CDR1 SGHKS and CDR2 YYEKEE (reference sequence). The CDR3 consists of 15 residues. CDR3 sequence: CASSLVGQNTGELFF. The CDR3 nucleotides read TGTGCCAGCAGCTTGGTTGGACAGAACACCGGGGAGCTGTTTTTT.

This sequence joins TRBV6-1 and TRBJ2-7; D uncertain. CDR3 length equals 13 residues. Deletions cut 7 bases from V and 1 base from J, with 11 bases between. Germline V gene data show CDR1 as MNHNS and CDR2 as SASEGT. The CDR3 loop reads CASNPQNSYEQYF. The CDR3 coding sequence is TGTGCCAGCAACCCCCAGAATTCCTACGAGCAGTACTTC.

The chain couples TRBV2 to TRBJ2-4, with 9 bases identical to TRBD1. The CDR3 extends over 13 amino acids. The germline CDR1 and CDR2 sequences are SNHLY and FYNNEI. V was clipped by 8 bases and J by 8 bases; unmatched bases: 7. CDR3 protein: CASRRGQGDIQYF. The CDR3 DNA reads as TGTGCCAGCCGGAGGGGACAGGGTGACATTCAGTACTTC.

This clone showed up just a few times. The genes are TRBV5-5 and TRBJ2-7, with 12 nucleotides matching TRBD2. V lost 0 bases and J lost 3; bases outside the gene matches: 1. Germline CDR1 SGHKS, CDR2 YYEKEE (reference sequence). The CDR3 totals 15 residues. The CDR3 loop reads CASSLGLAGVYEQYF. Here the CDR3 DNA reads TGTGCCAGCAGCTTGGGACTAGCGGGGGTCTACGAGCAGTACTTC.

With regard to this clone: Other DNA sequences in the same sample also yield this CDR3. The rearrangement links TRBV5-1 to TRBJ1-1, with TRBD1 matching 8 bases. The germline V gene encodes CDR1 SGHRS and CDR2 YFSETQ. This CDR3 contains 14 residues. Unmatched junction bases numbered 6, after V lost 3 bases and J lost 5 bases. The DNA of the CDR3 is TGCGCCAGCAGCTGGGGACAGGAGGGAACTGAAGCTTTCTTT. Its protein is CASSWGQEGTEAFF. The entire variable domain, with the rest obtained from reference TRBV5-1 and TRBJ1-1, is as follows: KAGVTQTPRYLIKTRGQQVTLSCSPISGHRSVSWYQQTPGQGLQFLFEYFSETQRNKGNFPGRFSGRQFSNSRSEMNVSTLELGDSALYLCASSWGQEGTEAFFGQGTRLTVV.

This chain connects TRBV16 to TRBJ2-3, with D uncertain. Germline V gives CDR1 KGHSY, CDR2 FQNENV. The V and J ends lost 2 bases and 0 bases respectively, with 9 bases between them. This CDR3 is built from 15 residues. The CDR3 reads CASSQLVTSTDTQYF. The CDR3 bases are TGTGCCAGCAGCCAACTAGTGACTAGCACAGATACGCAGTATTTT.

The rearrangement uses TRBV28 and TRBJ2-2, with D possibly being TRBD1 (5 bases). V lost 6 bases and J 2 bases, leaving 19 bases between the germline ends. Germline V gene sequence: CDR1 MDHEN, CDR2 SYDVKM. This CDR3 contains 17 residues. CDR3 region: CASSRVRTLYNTGELFF. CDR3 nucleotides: TGTGCCAGCAGCAGGGTCAGGACCTTGTATAACACCGGGGAGCTGTTTTTT.

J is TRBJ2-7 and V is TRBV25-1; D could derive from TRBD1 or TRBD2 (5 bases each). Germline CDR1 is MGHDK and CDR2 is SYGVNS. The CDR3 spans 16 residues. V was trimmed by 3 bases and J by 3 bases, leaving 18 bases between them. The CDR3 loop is CASSDNRDAAFYEQYF. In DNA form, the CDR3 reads TGTGCCAGCAGTGACAACCGGGACGCGGCCTTCTACGAGCAGTACTTC.

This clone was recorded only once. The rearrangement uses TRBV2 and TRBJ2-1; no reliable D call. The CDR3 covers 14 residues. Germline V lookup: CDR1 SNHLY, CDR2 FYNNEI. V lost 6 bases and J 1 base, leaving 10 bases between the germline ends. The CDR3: CASSGDGSYNEQFF. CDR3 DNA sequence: TGTGCCAGCAGCGGAGATGGGTCCTACAATGAGCAGTTCTTC.

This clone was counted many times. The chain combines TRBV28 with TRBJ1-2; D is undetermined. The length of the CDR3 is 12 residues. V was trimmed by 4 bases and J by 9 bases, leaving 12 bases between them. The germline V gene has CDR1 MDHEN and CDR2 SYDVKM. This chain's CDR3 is CASSSSFVSYTF. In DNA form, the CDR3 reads TGTGCCAGCAGTTCCTCCTTCGTTAGCTACACCTTC.

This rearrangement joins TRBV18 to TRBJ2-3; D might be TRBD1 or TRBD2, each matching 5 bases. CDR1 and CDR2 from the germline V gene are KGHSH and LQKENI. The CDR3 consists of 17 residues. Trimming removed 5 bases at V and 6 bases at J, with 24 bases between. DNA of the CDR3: TGTGCCAGCTCAGAACTTCGGGACCTAAAATCCTCGGATACGCAGTATTTT. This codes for CASSELRDLKSSDTQYF. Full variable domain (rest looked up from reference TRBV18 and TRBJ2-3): NAGVMQNPRHLVRRRGQEARLRCSPMKGHSHVYWYRQLPEEGLKFMVYLQKENIIDESGMPKERFSAEFPKEGPSILRIQQVVRGDSAAYFCASSELRDLKSSDTQYFGPGTRLTVL.

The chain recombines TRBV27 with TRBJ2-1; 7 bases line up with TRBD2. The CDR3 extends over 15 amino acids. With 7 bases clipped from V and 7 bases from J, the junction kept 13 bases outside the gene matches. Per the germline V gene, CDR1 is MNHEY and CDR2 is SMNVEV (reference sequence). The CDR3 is CASKRAGRPGNEQFF. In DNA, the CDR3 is TGTGCCAGCAAGAGGGCCGGGAGGCCAGGGAATGAGCAGTTCTTC.

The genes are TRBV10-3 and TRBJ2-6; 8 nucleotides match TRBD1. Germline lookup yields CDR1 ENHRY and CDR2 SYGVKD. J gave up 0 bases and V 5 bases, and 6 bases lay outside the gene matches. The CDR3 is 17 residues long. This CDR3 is CAISPRTGSSGANVLTF. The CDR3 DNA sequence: TGTGCCATCAGTCCACGGACAGGGAGCTCTGGGGCCAACGTCCTGACTTTC.